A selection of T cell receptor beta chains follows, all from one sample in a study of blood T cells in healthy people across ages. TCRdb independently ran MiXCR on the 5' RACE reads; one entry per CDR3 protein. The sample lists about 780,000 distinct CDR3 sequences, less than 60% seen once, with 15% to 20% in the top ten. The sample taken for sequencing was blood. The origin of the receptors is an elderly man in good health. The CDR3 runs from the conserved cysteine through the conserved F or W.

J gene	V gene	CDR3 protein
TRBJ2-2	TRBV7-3	CASSVAGRTNTGELFF
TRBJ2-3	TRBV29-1	CSVPGRAADTQYF
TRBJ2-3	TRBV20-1	CSAPGIRSTDTQYF
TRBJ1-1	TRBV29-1	CSVGGTGGLNTEAFF
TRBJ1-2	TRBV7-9	CASSLEDQSRGYTF
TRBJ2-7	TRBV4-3	CASSQDLAGTASRLEQYF
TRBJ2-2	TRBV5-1	CASSIDSPTGELFF
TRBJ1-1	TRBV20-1	CSARAQGNTEAFF
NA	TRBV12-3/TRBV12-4	CASRGRVLGETQYF
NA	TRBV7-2	CASTPDYRYEQYF
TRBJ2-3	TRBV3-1	CASSRLGGTQDTQYF
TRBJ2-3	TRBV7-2	CASSFYGRASSLTDTQYF
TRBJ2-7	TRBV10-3	CAISDRTESSYEQYF
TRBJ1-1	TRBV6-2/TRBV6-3	CASTRDRANTEAFF
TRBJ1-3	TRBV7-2	CASSLGGDGNTIYF
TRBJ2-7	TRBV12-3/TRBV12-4	CASMPGLASWEQYF
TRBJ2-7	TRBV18	CASSPRMSGSYEQYF
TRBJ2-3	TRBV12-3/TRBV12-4	CTSSPDLAGTDTQYF
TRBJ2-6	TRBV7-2	CASSFPLRSSGANVLTF
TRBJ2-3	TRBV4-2	CASSQEAGGTPDTQYF
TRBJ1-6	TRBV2	CASRGQGANSPLHF
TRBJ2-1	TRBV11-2	CASSFYETNEQFF
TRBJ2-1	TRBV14	CASSQGLAGGWQFF
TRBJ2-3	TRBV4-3	CASSQGESTDTQYF
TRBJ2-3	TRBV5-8	CASSRPTGPHTDTQYF
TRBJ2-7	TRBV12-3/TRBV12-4	CASSQTGTGGNEQYF
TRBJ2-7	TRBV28	CASTKGLAYEQYF
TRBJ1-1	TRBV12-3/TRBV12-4	CASTNWGRVGGAPNTEAFF
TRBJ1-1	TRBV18	CASSPSRSEGRMPRRGTEAFF
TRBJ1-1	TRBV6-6	CASTRTQGLRGTEAFF
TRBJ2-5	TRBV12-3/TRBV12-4	CASSFAYKETQYF
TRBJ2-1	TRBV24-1	CATSGTTSKYNEQFF
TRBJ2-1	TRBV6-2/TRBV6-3	CASSYLVTSGSAQFF
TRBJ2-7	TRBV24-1	CATSPGTGNYEQYF
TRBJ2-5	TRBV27	CASSTPGLGRGQETQYF
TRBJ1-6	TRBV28	CASSFPSSYNSPLHF
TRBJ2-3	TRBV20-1	CSARAPGPSQYF
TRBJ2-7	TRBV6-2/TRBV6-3	CASSSGRTYEQYF
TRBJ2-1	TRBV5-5	CASSQYRGPPYNEQFF
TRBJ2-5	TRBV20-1	CSAVSQGALFQETQYF
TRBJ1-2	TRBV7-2	CASSLYGQGSGYTF
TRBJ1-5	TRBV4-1	CASSPLTGGFYRPQHF
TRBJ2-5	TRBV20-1	CSATPGSEATQYF
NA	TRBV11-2	CASSGQGTAYEQYF
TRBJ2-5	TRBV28	CASSPRDRVLETQYF
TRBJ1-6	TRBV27	CASGHRVGDSPLHF
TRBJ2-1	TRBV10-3	CAIGLGNEQFF
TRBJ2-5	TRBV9	CASSVGTDQETQYF
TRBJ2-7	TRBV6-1	CASMVSPPTYGGPYEQYF
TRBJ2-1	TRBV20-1	CSAVKGVDEQFF
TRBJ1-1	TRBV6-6	CASSYSTGEAFF
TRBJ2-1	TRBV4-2	CASSQAPPYRGTGNLNNEQFF
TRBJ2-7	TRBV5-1	CASSLRAALTGGPYEQYF
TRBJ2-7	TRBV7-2	CASSWNTGYEQYF
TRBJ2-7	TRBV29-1	CSVHREGYEQYF
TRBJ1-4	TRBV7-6	CASSDTDRGHEKLFF
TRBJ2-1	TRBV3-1	CATTRDAGQGSYNEQFF